Listed below are T cell receptor beta chains from one sample, sequenced in a study of cytomegalovirus exposure and HLA in healthy donors. Produced via immunoSEQ multiplex PCR; TCRdb's table is partial and in-frame only. The repertoire consists of fewer than 350,000 clones, with 88% occurring once and the leading ten covering about 0.99%. Sequencing input: PBMCs. The source is a woman under 30 in good health and CMV-seronegative. Each CDR3 is given with its conserved first and last residue. The D gene is left open where the match is weak. Where a row states a size, it is once, few, many or the class of an expanded clone; other rows omit it.

d_call j_call v_call clone_size cdr3_aa cdr3_nt
TRBD1 TRBJ2-2 TRBV5-5 NA CASSVGTGANTGELFF TGTGCCAGCAGCGTAGGGACAGGGGCGAACACCGGGGAGCTGTTTTTT
TRBD1 TRBJ1-5 TRBV30 NA CAWGGQNSNQPQHF TGTGCCTGGGGGGGACAGAATAGCAATCAGCCCCAGCATTTT
TRBD1 TRBJ2-7 TRBV7-2 NA CASSERTGKAYEQYF TGTGCCAGCAGCGAGCGGACAGGTAAAGCCTACGAGCAGTACTTC
NA TRBJ1-2 TRBV30 NA CAWSRVGYTF TGTGCCTGGAGTAGAGTTGGCTACACCTTC
TRBD2 TRBJ2-3 TRBV5-1 NA CASSSFSGSRADTQYF TGCGCCAGCAGCTCCTTTAGCGGGAGTAGGGCAGATACGCAGTATTTT
TRBD1 TRBJ1-1 TRBV28 NA CASSPFSWTGDTEAFF TGTGCCAGCAGTCCCTTTAGCTGGACAGGGGACACTGAAGCTTTCTTT
NA TRBJ2-7 TRBV28 NA CASSFPSGRGNEQYF TGTGCCAGCAGTTTCCCCTCGGGGAGAGGAAACGAGCAGTACTTC
NA TRBJ2-3 TRBV9 NA CASSVGASSTDTQYF TGTGCCAGCAGCGTAGGAGCCTCTAGCACAGATACGCAGTATTTT
NA TRBJ1-1 TRBV28 NA CASSLFSGVSLRHTEAFF TGTGCCAGCAGTTTGTTTTCAGGGGTTTCCCTGAGGCACACTGAAGCTTTCTTT
NA TRBJ2-7 TRBV4-3 NA CASSQDMRGPTYEQYF TGCGCCAGCAGCCAAGATATGCGGGGTCCGACCTACGAGCAGTACTTC
TRBD2 TRBJ2-7 TRBV5-6 NA CASSDSGTIYEQYF TGTGCCAGCAGCGACAGCGGGACTATCTACGAGCAGTACTTC
NA TRBJ1-6 TRBV19 NA CASSMRGGANSPLHF TGTGCCAGTAGTATGCGTGGGGGGGCGAATTCACCCCTCCACTTT
NA TRBJ1-1 TRBV5-6 once CASSLYGGLVF TGTGCCAGCAGCTTGTACGGGGGTTTGGTCTTT
TRBD1 TRBJ2-7 TRBV5-4 NA CASSSGTAGSYEQYF TGTGCCAGCAGCTCCGGGACAGCTGGCTCCTACGAGCAGTACTTC
NA TRBJ1-5 TRBV27 NA CASSLFQGEPQHF TGTGCCAGCAGTTTATTTCAGGGTGAGCCCCAGCATTTT
TRBD1 TRBJ1-2 TRBV5-1 NA CASSRDSAGGYTF TGCGCCAGCAGCCGGGACAGCGCGGGCGGCTACACCTTC
TRBD2 TRBJ2-7 TRBV5-1 once CASSPGVGSGRLDEQYF TGCGCCAGCAGCCCGGGGGTGGGTAGCGGGAGGTTGGACGAGCAGTACTTC
TRBD1 TRBJ2-7 TRBV30 few CAWSVDRGAYEQYF TGTGCCTGGAGTGTTGACAGGGGGGCCTACGAGCAGTACTTC
NA TRBJ1-2 TRBV28 NA CASSYRSYTF TGTGCCAGCAGCTATAGAAGCTACACCTTC